This is a list of T cell receptor beta chains from one sample in a study of cytomegalovirus exposure and HLA in healthy donors. The repertoire was sequenced with immunoSEQ multiplex PCR; TCRdb's copy has only in-frame clones and lacks some. The sample includes fewer than 200,000 clones, approximately 12% seen only once; the top ten take approximately 8.3%. Sequences were obtained from PBMCs. The receptors come from a man aged 50-59 years in good health and CMV-seropositive. Each CDR3 is given without its conserved first and last residue. Clone size is given for some rows only: seen once, a few or many times, or a class if the clone is expanded.

abundance,j_gene,v_gene,CDR3aa
.,TRBJ2-3,TRBV6-6,ASILADTDTQY
.,TRBJ1-5,TRBV2,ASTPGGPWPQH
few,TRBJ1-6,TRBV19,ASRGTENSPLH
.,TRBJ1-2,TRBV7-2,ASSLASSKQNYGYT
once,TRBJ2-5,TRBV19,ASSIPGLAGSSETQY
few,TRBJ2-1,TRBV19,ATSSGGFSYNEQF
few,TRBJ1-5,TRBV6-5,ASSGTGGQPQH
.,TRBJ1-6,TRBV7-6,ASSLGQLNSPLH
few,TRBJ2-5,TRBV5-8,ASSFSPSGGQETQY
few,TRBJ2-1,TRBV4-2,ASSPLGGSSYNEQF
.,TRBJ1-4,TRBV5-6,ASSSQGAREKLF
few,TRBJ2-1,TRBV2,ASTWGQTYNEQF
few,TRBJ2-1,TRBV7-9,ASSSAGLAEQF
few,TRBJ1-2,TRBV11-2,ASSFGGGRYGYT
few,TRBJ2-3,TRBV6-1,ASSGLAGRDTQY
few,TRBJ1-4,TRBV6-1,AITGGTNEKLF
few,TRBJ1-4,TRBV9,ASARAVNEKLF
few,TRBJ1-2,TRBV7-2,ASSLARTGSNYGYT